Each of the 25 T cell receptor beta chains below was sequenced from the same sample in a study of blood T cell repertoires in COVID-19. The data were produced by immunoSEQ multiplex PCR, yet TCRdb's version contains in-frame clones alone and is incomplete. Here the sample spans 150,000 to 200,000 clones, roughly 89% being singletons. The specimen was peripheral blood. Receptor source: a woman in her 70s with COVID-19, enrolled during active disease.

The chain is built from TRBV21-1 and TRBJ2-7; the D segment call TRBD1 is taken from the table without a DNA check. TRBV21-1 is a pseudogene. This CDR3 is built from 13 residues. In DNA form, the CDR3 reads TGTGCCAGCAGCCATCCAGGGTTTTACGAGCAGTACTTC. Protein sequence: CASSHPGFYEQYF.

This clone has a single count. The rearrangement links TRBV30 to TRBJ1-4; weak D call: TRBD1 (6 bases). CDR1 is GTSNPN, CDR2 SVGIG, per germline (reference sequence). The CDR3 runs 15 residues. Between the trimmed V and J ends, which lost 3 bases and 3 bases, there was a span of 14 bases. In DNA form, the CDR3 reads TGTGCCTGGAGACACCGAGGGGGTCCTAATGAAAAACTGTTTTTT. The encoded protein is CAWRHRGGPNEKLFF.

This chain joins TRBV2 and TRBJ1-3; D remains unclear. The germline V and J ends were trimmed by 4 bases and 8 bases, with 15 bases remaining between them. The CDR3 length is 14 residues. Germline values: CDR1 SNHLY, CDR2 FYNNEI. CDR3 sequence (DNA): TGTGCCAGCAGTGCTTCCGCCGCCTCGGACACCATATATTTT. This translates into CASSASAASDTIYF.

The V gene is TRBV27, the J gene TRBJ2-7, with 9 bases that match TRBD1. The CDR3 is made up of 15 amino acids. The J segment lost 3 bases and the V segment lost 6 bases, leaving 9 bases of the junction unmatched. Looked up from germline, CDR1 is MNHEY and CDR2 is SMNVEV (reference sequence). The CDR3 region is CASSRTGTGIYEQYF. The CDR3 nucleotides are TGTGCCAGCAGCCGTACAGGGACAGGGATCTACGAGCAGTACTTC.

This chain connects TRBV7-2 to TRBJ2-5; D is ambiguous. This CDR3 spans 13 amino acids. Trimming took off 3 bases at V and 3 bases at J, with 8 bases between the two ends. The germline gives CDR1 SGHTA, CDR2 FQGNSA. Here the CDR3 DNA reads TGTGCCAGCAGCTTTGGGCCAGAAGAGACCCAGTACTTC. Translating it yields CASSFGPEETQYF.

This rearrangement joins TRBV7-2 to TRBJ1-5; D is unresolved. This CDR3 is built from 15 residues. The germline V gene encodes CDR1 SGHTA and CDR2 FQGNSA. V shed 6 bases and J shed 1 base, with 13 bases lying between them. The CDR3 protein is CASSPILASNQPQHF. The CDR3 nucleotides read TGTGCCAGCAGTCCCATCCTGGCAAGCAATCAGCCCCAGCATTTT.

The rearrangement joins TRBV6-1 to TRBJ1-5; 10 bases are a match to TRBD1. The CDR3 contains 16 residues. V lost 4 bases, J lost 1 base, and 4 bases stayed unmatched. In germline, CDR1 is MNHNS, CDR2 SASEGT. For the CDR3, the DNA is TGTGCCAGCAGTGCGACAGGGGGCGTCAGCAATCAGCCCCAGCATTTT. Its protein is CASSATGGVSNQPQHF.

The chain has TRBV5-1 and TRBJ1-1; TRBD1 matches at 7 bases. Germline assignment: CDR1 SGHRS and CDR2 YFSETQ. The CDR3 has 15 residues. Trimming took 4 bases from V and 3 from J; bases not matched to a gene: 9. CDR3 amino acids: CASSGVTGYDTEAFF. CDR3 nucleotides: TGCGCCAGCAGCGGGGTGACAGGGTATGACACTGAAGCTTTCTTT.

The DNA of the CDR3 is TGTGCCAGCAGCGACAGGGAGGATCAGCCCCAGCATTTT. It encodes CASSDREDQPQHF. V usage is TRBV7-2 and J usage is TRBJ1-5; 7 nucleotides align to TRBD1. CDR1 is SGHTA, CDR2 FQGNSA, per germline. This CDR3 region has 13 residues. The J segment lost 5 bases and the V segment lost 5 bases, leaving 3 bases of the junction unmatched.

The chain employs TRBV5-8 and TRBJ2-4, with D tentatively TRBD2 (6 bases). CDR1 and CDR2 (germline): SGHTS, YDEGEE. The CDR3 spans 12 residues. V dropped 7 bases and J dropped 8 bases, with 13 bases sitting between them. CDR3: CASCGMGDIQYF. CDR3 DNA: TGTGCCAGCTGCGGGATGGGGGACATTCAGTACTTC.

The V gene is TRBV15, the J gene TRBJ1-2; possible D gene TRBD1, 6 bases. V lost 5 bases and J lost 5, with 15 bases in between. Germline V lookup: CDR1 LNHNV, CDR2 YYDKDF (reference sequence). This CDR3 is built from 14 residues. CDR3 residues: CATSVRTTGYGYTF. The CDR3 bases are TGTGCCACCAGCGTAAGAACTACAGGGTATGGCTACACCTTC.

The chain recombines TRBV9 with TRBJ1-5; 7 bases are a match to TRBD1. The CDR3 extends over 16 amino acids. The V gene end was trimmed by 6 bases and the J gene end by 2 bases; junction bases not matched to a gene: 11. The V gene's germline CDR1 is SGDLS and CDR2 YYNGEE. CDR3 protein: CASTGVETGCNQPQHF. DNA for the CDR3: TGTGCCAGCACCGGCGTAGAGACAGGGTGCAATCAGCCCCAGCATTTT.

The J gene is TRBJ1-6, the V gene TRBV18; TRBD1 matches at 7 bases. The trim removed 0 bases at V and 5 bases at J, leaving 1 base unmatched. Per the germline V gene, CDR1 is KGHSH and CDR2 is LQKENI. The CDR3 covers 15 residues. CDR3 sequence: CASSPPGQNNSPLHF. The CDR3 DNA follows: TGTGCCAGCTCACCACCGGGACAGAATAATTCACCCCTCCACTTT.

V gene TRBV2 combines with J gene TRBJ1-1; the D gene is possibly TRBD1 (6 bases). Trimming took off 6 bases at V and 5 bases at J, with 13 bases between the two ends. The CDR3 has 13 residues. Germline-derived CDR1 and CDR2 are SNHLY and FYNNEI. CDR3 in amino acids: CASSLQGWTEAFF. CDR3 DNA: TGTGCCAGCAGCTTACAGGGATGGACTGAAGCTTTCTTT.

The V and J genes are TRBV28 and TRBJ2-5; D possibly corresponds to TRBD1 (6 bases). CDR3 size: 14 residues. Germline V CDR1 and CDR2: MDHEN, SYDVKM. Deletions cut 7 bases from V and 5 bases from J, with 17 bases between. The CDR3 protein is CASKNRDGSETQYF. The DNA for the CDR3 is TGTGCCAGCAAGAACAGGGATGGAAGCGAGACCCAGTACTTC.

V usage is TRBV12-3 or TRBV12-4 and J usage is TRBJ1-5, with D possibly TRBD1 on 6 matching bases. This CDR3 comprises 13 residues. V lost 6 bases, J lost 6 bases, and 12 bases lay in between. The CDR3 spells CASRIGQSQPQHF. DNA for the CDR3: TGTGCCAGCAGAATCGGACAGTCTCAGCCCCAGCATTTT.

V usage is TRBV28 and J usage is TRBJ1-2; tentative D call: TRBD1 (6 bases). V was cut by 6 bases and J by 7 bases, with 18 bases left in between. Germline CDR1 MDHEN, CDR2 SYDVKM. The CDR3 totals 14 residues. The CDR3 here is CASSPPDYRVGYTF. The DNA for the CDR3 is TGTGCCAGCAGCCCACCTGACTACAGGGTTGGCTACACCTTC.

This clone has just a few counts. The V and J genes are TRBV18 and TRBJ1-1, with D maybe TRBD1 (5 bases). Trimming left V 3 bases short and J 3 bases short, with 17 bases between. Germline-derived CDR1 and CDR2 are KGHSH and LQKENI. This CDR3 has 16 residues. For the CDR3, the DNA is TGTGCCAGCTCACCCCAGGGTGCAAGAAGGGACACTGAAGCTTTCTTT. Its translation: CASSPQGARRDTEAFF.

J is TRBJ2-7 and V is TRBV30, with D possibly matching TRBD2 (7 bases). Germline CDR1 is GTSNPN and CDR2 is SVGIG (reference sequence). CDR3 length: 13 residues. The V and J ends lost 5 bases and 1 base respectively, with 12 bases between them. The CDR3 region is CAWRGDKSYEQYF. The CDR3, as DNA: TGTGCCTGGCGGGGGGACAAGTCCTACGAGCAGTACTTC.

J is TRBJ2-7 and V is TRBV6-5; TRBD1 matches at 7 bases. The germline gives CDR1 MNHEY, CDR2 SVGAGI. After removal of 0 bases from V and 2 bases from J, the junction contained 1 base not matched to a gene. CDR3 length: 14 residues. For the CDR3, the DNA is TGTGCCAGCAGTTACTCTGACAGGGCCTACGAGCAGTACTTC. Its translation: CASSYSDRAYEQYF.

This clone was picked up one time. This same CDR3 is encoded by further DNA sequences in the sample. The chain links TRBV6-4 to TRBJ1-1; TRBD1 matches at 7 bases. Germline V CDR1 and CDR2: MRHNA, SNTAGT. With V trimmed by 0 bases and J by 3 bases, 1 base remained unmatched. This CDR3 region has 14 residues. This chain's CDR3 is CASSDSDRDTEAFF. The CDR3 nucleotides are TGTGCCAGCAGTGACTCAGACAGGGACACTGAAGCTTTCTTT.

This rearrangement joins TRBV30 to TRBJ1-1; no clear D gene. CDR1 GTSNPN and CDR2 SVGIG come from the germline V gene (reference sequence). V was cut by 4 bases and J by 1 base, with 10 bases left in between. The CDR3 has 13 amino acids. The CDR3 coding sequence is TGTGCCTGGAAGATAAACGGGAACACTGAAGCTTTCTTT. This encodes CAWKINGNTEAFF.

The V and J genes are TRBV7-3 and TRBJ2-5; tentative D call: TRBD2 (5 bases). V lost 0 bases and J 5 bases, leaving 10 bases between the germline ends. The CDR3 spans 14 residues. Germline assignment: CDR1 SGHTA and CDR2 FQGTGA. The CDR3 sequence: CASSLTSRAETQYF. The DNA for the CDR3 is TGTGCCAGCAGCTTAACGTCGAGGGCTGAGACCCAGTACTTC. The variable domain in full, completed from reference TRBV7-3 and TRBJ2-5, reads GAGVSQTPSNKVTEKGKYVELRCDPISGHTALYWYRQSLGQGPEFLIYFQGTGAADDSGLPNDRFFAVRPEGSVSTLKIQRTERGDSAVYLCASSLTSRAETQYFGPGTRLLVL.

The rearrangement joins TRBV30 to TRBJ1-2; D remains ambiguous. This CDR3 is built from 19 residues. Germline lookup yields CDR1 GTSNPN and CDR2 SVGIG (reference sequence). V dropped 5 bases and J dropped 2 bases, with 30 bases sitting between them. This CDR3 is CAWGSRGGSTLDSNYGYTF. The CDR3 coding sequence is TGTGCCTGGGGATCACGGGGAGGCTCAACGTTGGATTCAAACTATGGCTACACCTTC.

The J gene is TRBJ1-5, the V gene TRBV11-2; 7 bases are shared with TRBD1. V dropped 7 bases and J dropped 0; count of bases not matched to a gene: 18. The CDR3 spans 19 residues. The germline CDR1 and CDR2 sequences are SGHAT and FQNNGV. CDR3 nucleotides: TGTGCCAGCACCCTGGTCGGACAGGCCCGGATATATAGCAATCAGCCCCAGCATTTT. This encodes CASTLVGQARIYSNQPQHF. Full variable domain (outside the CDR3, taken from reference TRBV11-2 and TRBJ1-5): EAGVAQSPRYKIIEKRQSVAFWCNPISGHATLYWYQQILGQGPKLLIQFQNNGVVDDSQLPKDRFSAERLKGVDSTLKIQPAKLEDSAVYLCASTLVGQARIYSNQPQHFGDGTRLSIL.